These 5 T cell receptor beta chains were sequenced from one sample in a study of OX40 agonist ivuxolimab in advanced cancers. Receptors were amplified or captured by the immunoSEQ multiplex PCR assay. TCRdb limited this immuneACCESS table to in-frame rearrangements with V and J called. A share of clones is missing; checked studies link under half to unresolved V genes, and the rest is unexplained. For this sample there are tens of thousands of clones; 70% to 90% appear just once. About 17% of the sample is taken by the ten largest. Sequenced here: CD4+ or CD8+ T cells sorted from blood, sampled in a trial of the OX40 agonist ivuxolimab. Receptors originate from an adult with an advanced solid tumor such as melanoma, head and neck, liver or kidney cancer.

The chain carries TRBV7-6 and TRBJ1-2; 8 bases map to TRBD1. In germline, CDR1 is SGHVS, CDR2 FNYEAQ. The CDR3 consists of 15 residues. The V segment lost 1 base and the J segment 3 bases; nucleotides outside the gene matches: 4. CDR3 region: CASSLGPTGDYGYTF. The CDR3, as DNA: TGTGCCAGCAGCTTAGGCCCGACAGGGGACTATGGCTACACCTTC.

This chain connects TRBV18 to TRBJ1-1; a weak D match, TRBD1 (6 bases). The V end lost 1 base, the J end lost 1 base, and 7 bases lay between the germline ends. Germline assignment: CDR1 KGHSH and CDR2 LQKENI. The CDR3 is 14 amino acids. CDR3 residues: CASSPQGGNTEAFF. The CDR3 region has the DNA TGTGCCAGCTCACCACAGGGGGGGAACACTGAAGCTTTCTTT.

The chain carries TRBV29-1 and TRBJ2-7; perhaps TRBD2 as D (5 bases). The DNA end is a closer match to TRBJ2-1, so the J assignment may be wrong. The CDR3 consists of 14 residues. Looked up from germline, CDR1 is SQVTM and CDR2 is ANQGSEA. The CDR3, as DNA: TGCAGCGTCGTCACTGGTAGCGCTGTATCGGTGCAGTTCTTC. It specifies CSVVTGSAVSVQFF.

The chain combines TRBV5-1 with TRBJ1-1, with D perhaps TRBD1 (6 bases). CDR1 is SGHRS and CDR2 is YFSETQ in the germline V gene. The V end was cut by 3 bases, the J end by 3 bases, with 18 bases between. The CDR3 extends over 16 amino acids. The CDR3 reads CASSSDGQLAYTEAFF. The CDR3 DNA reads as TGCGCCAGCAGCTCGGATGGACAGCTAGCTTACACTGAAGCTTTCTTT.

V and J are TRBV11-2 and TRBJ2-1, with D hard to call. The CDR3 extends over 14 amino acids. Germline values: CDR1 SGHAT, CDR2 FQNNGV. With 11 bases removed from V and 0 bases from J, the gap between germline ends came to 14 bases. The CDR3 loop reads CASRPQSSYNEQFF. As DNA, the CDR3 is TGTGCCTCAAGACCACAAAGCTCCTACAATGAGCAGTTCTTC.